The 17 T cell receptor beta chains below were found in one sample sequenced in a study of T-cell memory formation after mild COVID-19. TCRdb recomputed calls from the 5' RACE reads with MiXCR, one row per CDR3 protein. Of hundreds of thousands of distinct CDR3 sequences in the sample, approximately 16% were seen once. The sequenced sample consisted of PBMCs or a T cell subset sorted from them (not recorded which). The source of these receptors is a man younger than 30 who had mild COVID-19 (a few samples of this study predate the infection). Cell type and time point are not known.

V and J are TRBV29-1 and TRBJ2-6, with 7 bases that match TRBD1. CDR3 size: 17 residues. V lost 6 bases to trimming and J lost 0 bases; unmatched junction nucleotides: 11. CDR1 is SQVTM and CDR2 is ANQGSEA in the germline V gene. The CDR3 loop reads CSVGPDRTPSGANVLTF. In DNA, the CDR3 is TGCAGCGTAGGACCGGACAGGACACCCTCTGGGGCCAACGTCCTGACTTTC.

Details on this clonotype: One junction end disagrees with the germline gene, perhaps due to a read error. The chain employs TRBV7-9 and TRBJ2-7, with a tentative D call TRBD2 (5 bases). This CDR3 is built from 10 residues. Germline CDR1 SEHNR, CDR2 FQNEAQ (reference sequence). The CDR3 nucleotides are TGTGCCAGCAGCTTAGAAGAGGGTAGCTTC. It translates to CASSLEEGSF.

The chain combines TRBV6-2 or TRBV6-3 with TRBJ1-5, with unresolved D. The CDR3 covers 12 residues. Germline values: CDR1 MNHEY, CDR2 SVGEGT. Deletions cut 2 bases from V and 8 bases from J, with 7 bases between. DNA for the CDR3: TGTGCCAGCAGTTACAGGACGGAGCCCCAGCATTTT. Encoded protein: CASSYRTEPQHF.

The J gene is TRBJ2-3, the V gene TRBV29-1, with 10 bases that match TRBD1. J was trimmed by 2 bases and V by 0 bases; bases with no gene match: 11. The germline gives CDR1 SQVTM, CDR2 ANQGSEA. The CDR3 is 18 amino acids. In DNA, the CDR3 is TGCAGCGTTGAAGAGGCGGGCGGGACAGGGGTCTCCACAGATACGCAGTATTTT. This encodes CSVEEAGGTGVSTDTQYF.

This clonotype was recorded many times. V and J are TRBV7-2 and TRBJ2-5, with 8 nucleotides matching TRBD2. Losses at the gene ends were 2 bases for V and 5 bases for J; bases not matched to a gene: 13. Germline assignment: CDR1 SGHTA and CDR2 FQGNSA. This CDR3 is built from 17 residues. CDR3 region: CASSLRRGAAARETQYF. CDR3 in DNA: TGTGCCAGCAGCTTAAGGCGGGGGGCCGCGGCTCGCGAGACCCAGTACTTC. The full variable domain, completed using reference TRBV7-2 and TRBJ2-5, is GAGVSQSPSNKVTEKGKDVELRCDPISGHTALYWYRQSLGQGLEFLIYFQGNSAPDKSGLPSDRFSAERTGGSVSTLTIQRTQQEDSAVYLCASSLRRGAAARETQYFGPGTRLLVL.

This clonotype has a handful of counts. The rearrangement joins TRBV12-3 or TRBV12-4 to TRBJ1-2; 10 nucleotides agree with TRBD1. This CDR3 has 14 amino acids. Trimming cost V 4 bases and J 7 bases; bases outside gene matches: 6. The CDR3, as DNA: TGTGCCAGCAGTTCGAGGGACAGGGGAGGTGGCTACACCTTC. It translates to CASSSRDRGGGYTF.

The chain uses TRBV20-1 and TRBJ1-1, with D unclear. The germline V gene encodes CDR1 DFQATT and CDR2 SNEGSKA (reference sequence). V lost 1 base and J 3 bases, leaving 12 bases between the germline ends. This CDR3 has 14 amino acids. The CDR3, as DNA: TGCAGTGCTAGAGCCGGAAACATGGACACTGAAGCTTTCTTT. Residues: CSARAGNMDTEAFF.

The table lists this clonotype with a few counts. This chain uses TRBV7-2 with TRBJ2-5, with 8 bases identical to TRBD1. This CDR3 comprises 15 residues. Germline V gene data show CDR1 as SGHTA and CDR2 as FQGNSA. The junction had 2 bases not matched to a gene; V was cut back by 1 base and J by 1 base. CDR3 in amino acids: CASSLGGQGQETQYF. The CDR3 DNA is TGTGCCAGCAGCTTAGGTGGACAGGGCCAAGAGACCCAGTACTTC. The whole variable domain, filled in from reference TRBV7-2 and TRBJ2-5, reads GAGVSQSPSNKVTEKGKDVELRCDPISGHTALYWYRQSLGQGLEFLIYFQGNSAPDKSGLPSDRFSAERTGGSVSTLTIQRTQQEDSAVYLCASSLGGQGQETQYFGPGTRLLVL.

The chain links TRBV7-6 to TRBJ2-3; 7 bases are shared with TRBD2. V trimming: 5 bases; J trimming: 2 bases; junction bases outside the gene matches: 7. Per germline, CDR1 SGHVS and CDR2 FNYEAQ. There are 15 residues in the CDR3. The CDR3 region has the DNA TGTGCCAGCAGCCCTGGGGGGGGGGTCACAGATACGCAGTATTTT. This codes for CASSPGGGVTDTQYF. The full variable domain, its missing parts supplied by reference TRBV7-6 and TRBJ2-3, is GAGVSQSPRYKVTKRGQDVALRCDPISGHVSLYWYRQALGQGPEFLTYFNYEAQQDKSGLPNDRFSAERPEGSISTLTIQRTEQRDSAMYRCASSPGGGVTDTQYFGPGTRLTVL.

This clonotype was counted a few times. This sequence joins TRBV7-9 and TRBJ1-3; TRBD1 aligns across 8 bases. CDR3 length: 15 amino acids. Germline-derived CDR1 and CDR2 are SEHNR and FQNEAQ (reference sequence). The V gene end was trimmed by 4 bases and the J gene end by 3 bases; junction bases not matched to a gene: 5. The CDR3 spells CASSSTGADGNTIYF. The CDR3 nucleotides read TGTGCCAGCAGCTCGACAGGGGCGGATGGAAACACCATATATTTT.

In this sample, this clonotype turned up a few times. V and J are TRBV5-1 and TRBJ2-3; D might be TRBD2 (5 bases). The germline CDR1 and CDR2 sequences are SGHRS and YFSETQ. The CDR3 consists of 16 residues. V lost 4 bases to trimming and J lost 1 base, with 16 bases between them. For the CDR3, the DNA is TGCGCCAGCAGCGAGAGACCCGTCGGGGGCACAGATACGCAGTATTTT. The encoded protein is CASSERPVGGTDTQYF.

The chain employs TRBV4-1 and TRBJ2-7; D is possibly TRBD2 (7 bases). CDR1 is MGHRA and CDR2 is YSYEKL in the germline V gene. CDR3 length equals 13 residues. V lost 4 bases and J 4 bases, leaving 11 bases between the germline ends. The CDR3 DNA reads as TGCGCCAGCAGCCCGGGGGGCCGTTACGAGCAGTACTTC. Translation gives CASSPGGRYEQYF.

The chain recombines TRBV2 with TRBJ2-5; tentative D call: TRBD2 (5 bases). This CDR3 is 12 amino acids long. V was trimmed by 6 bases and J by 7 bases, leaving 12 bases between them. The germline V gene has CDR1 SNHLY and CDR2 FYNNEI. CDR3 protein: CASSRPAGTQYF. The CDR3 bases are TGTGCCAGCAGCCGCCCGGCGGGGACCCAGTACTTC.

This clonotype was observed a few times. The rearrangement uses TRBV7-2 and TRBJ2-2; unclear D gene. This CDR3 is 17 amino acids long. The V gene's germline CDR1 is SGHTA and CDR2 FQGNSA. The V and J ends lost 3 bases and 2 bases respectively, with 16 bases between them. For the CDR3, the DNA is TGTGCCAGCAGCTTTACGTCGACTTTACTCAACACCGGGGAGCTGTTTTTT. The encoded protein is CASSFTSTLLNTGELFF.

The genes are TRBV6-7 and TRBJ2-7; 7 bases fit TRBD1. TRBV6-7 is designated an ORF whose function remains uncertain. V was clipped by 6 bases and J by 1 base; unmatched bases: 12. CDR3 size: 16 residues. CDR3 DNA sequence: TGTGCCAGCAGGGACGGGGACAGCTCGGAATCCTACGAGCAGTACGTC. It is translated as CASRDGDSSESYEQYV.

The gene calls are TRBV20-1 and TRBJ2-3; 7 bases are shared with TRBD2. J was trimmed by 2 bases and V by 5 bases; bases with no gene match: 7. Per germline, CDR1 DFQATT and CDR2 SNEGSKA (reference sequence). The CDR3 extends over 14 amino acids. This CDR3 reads CSARDYSFTDTQYF. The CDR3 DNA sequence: TGCAGTGCTCGGGACTACAGCTTCACAGATACGCAGTATTTT.

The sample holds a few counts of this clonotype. CDR3 in DNA: TGCAGTGCTCCCTGGGACTCCTTAGCCAAAAACATTCAGTACTTC. It specifies CSAPWDSLAKNIQYF. This chain links TRBV20-1 with TRBJ2-4, with D possibly matching TRBD2 (6 bases). The V gene's germline CDR1 is DFQATT and CDR2 SNEGSKA (reference sequence). Trimming took 5 bases from V and 0 from J, leaving 14 bases between them. CDR3 length equals 15 residues.